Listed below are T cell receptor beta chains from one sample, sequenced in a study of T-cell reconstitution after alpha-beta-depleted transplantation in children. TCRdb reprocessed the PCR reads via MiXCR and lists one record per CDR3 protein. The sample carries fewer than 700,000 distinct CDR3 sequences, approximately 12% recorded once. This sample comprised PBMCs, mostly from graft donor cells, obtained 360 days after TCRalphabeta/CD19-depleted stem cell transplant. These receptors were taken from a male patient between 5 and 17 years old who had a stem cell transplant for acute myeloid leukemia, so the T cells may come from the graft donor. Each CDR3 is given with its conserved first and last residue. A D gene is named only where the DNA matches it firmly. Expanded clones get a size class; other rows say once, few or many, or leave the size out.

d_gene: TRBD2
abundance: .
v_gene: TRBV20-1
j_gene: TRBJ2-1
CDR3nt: TGCAGTGCTACCGTTCCTAGCGGGAGCTCCTACAATGAGCAGTTCTTC
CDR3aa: CSATVPSGSSYNEQFF

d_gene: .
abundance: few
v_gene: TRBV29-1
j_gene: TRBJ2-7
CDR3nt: TGCAGCGGGGGGGACTTTCGCGAGCAGTACTTC
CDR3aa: CSGGDFREQYF

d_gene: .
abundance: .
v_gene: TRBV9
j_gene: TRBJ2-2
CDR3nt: TGTGCCAGCAGCGTAGGAGTGACTAGTATGATCGGGGAGCTGTTTTTT
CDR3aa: CASSVGVTSMIGELFF

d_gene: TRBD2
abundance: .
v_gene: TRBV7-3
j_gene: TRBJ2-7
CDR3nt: TGTGCCAGCAGCTTAGTTGGGACTAGCATCCACGAGCAGTACTTC
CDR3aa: CASSLVGTSIHEQYF

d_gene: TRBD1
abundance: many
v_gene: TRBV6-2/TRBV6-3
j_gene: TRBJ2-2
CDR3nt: TGTGCCAGCAGTTCCATTCCAGGACAGGGGAGCACCGGGGAGCTGTTTTTT
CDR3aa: CASSSIPGQGSTGELFF

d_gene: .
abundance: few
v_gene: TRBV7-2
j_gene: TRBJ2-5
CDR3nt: TGTGCCAGCAGCAAGCCAGGCGGTGAAGAGACCCAGTACTTC
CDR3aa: CASSKPGGEETQYF

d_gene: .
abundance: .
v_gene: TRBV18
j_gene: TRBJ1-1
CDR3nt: TGTGCCAGCTCACCACTAAGAGGGGACACTGAAGCTTTCTTT
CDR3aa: CASSPLRGDTEAFF

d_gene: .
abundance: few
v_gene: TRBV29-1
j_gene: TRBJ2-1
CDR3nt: TGCAGCGTTCGTCCTGATACCTACAATGAGCAGTTCTTC
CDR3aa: CSVRPDTYNEQFF

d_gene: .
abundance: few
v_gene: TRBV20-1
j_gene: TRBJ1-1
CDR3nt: TGCAGTGCACCAGGGGATACTGAAGCTTTCTTT
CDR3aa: CSAPGDTEAFF

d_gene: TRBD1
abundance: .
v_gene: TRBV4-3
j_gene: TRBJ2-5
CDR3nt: TGCGCCAGCAGCCAATTGAGTACAGGGGCCCCCCAAGAGACCCAGTACTTC
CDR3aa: CASSQLSTGAPQETQYF

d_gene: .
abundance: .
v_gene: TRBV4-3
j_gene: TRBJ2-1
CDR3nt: TGCGCCAGCAGCCAAGATAAAGACAGTGGGGTTGGGAACCGGGTCAATGAGCAGTTCTTC
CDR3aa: CASSQDKDSGVGNRVNEQFF

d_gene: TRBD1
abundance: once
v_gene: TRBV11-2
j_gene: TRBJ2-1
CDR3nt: TGTGCCAGCAGCTATTTGGGGACAGGGTGGGGGACCTACAATGAGCAGTTCTTC
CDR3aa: CASSYLGTGWGTYNEQFF

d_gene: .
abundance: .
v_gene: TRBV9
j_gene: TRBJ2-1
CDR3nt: TGTGCCAGCAGCGGAGGGGCTTTGGAGCAGTTCTTC
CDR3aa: CASSGGALEQFF

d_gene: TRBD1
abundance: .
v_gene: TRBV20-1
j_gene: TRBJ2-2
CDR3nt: TGCAGTGCTGGCCTCGGACAGGGAAGAGCAAAAAACACCGGGGAGCTGTTTTTT
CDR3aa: CSAGLGQGRAKNTGELFF

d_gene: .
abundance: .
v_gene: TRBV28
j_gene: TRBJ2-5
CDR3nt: TGTGCCAGCAGTCCCGATCAACCAGGGGCCGAGACCCAGTACTTC
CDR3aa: CASSPDQPGAETQYF

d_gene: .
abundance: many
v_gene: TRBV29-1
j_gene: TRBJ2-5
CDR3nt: TGCAGCGCAAGAAGCGTCGGTGAGACCCAGTACTTC
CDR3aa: CSARSVGETQYF

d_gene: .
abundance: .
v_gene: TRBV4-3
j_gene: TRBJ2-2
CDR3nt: TGCGCCAGCAGCCAAGGTGGAGGGGTCGACACCGGGGAGCTGTTTTTT
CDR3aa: CASSQGGGVDTGELFF

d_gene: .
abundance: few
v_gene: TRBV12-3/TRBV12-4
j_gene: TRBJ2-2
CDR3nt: TGTGCCAGCAGGCCCGACGTCACCGGGGAGCTGTTTTTT
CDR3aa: CASRPDVTGELFF

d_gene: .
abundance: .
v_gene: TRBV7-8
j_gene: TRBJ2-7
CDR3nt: TGTGCCAGCAGCTTACTAGTTAGGGGTTCCGAGCAGTACTTC
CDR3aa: CASSLLVRGSEQYF

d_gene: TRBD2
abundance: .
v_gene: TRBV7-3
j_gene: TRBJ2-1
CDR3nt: TGTGCCAGCAGCCCGGGACTAGCGGGAGCCTGGTGGAATGAGCAGTTCTTC
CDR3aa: CASSPGLAGAWWNEQFF

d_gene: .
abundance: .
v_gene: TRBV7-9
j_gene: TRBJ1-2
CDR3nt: TGTGCCAGCAGCGACGGATGGGTTGGCTACACCTTC
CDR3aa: CASSDGWVGYTF

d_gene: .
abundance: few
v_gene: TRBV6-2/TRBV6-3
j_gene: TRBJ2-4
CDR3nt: TGTGCCAGCGGCAGGGTGGTGGACATTCAGTACTTC
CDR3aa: CASGRVVDIQYF

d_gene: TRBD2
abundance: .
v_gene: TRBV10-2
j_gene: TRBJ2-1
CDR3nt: TGCGCCAGCAGCCCCCTAGGTGGACTAGCGGACAATGAGCAGTTCTTC
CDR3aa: CASSPLGGLADNEQFF

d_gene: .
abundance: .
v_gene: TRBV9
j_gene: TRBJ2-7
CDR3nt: TGTGCCAGCAGCGTAGCGGGGTATGTGGGCTCCTACGAGCAGTACTTC
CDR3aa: CASSVAGYVGSYEQYF

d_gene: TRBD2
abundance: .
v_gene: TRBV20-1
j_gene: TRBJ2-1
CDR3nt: TGCAGAGCTCGGGGGGACTACCGAAGGGGTGAGCAGTTCTTC
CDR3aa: CRARGDYRRGEQFF

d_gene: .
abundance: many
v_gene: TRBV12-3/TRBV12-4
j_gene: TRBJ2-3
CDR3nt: TGTGCCAGCAGTTTAGGGAGCGGACTTGGGGAAGCAGATACGCAGTATTTT
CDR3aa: CASSLGSGLGEADTQYF

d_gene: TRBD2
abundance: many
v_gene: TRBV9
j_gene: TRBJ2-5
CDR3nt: TGTGCCAGCAGCGTACCAACTAGCGGGCCTCAAGAGACCCAGTACTTC
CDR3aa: CASSVPTSGPQETQYF

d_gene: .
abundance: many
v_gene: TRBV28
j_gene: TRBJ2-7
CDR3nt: TGTGCCAGCAGTTTGGGAGGAAAGCCCTACGAGCAGTACTTC
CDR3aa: CASSLGGKPYEQYF

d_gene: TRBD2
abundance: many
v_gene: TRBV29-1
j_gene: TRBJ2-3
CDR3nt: TGCAGCGATCCATCTAGCGGGAGGGGGACAGATACGCAGTATTTT
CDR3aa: CSDPSSGRGTDTQYF

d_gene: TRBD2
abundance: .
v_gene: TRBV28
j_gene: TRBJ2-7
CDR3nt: TGTGCCAGCAGCGACGCCGGGACGGGGGGAGTCGAGCAGTACTTC
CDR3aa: CASSDAGTGGVEQYF

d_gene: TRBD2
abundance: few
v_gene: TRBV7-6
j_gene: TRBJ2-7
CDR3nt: TGTGCCAGCAGCTTAGGCGCTAGCGGGGGATACGAGCAGTACTTC
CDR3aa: CASSLGASGGYEQYF

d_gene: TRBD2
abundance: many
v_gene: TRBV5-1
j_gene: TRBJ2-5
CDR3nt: TGCGCCAGCAGCTTGTTTATTAGCGGGAGAGTGGGAGAGACCCAGTACTTC
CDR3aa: CASSLFISGRVGETQYF

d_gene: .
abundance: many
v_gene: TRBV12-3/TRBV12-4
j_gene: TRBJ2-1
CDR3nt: TGTGCCAGCAGTCCTCCCGGTTATAGCTCCTACAATGAGCAGTTCTTC
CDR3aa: CASSPPGYSSYNEQFF

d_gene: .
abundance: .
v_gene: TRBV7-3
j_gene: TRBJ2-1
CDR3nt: TGTGCCAGCAGCTTATTTTATTCTTCCTACAATGAGCAGTTCTTC
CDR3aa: CASSLFYSSYNEQFF

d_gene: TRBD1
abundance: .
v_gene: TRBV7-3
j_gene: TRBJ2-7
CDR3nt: TGTGCCAGCAGCTTAGGTCCCGGGACAGGATCCTACGAGCAGTACTTC
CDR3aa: CASSLGPGTGSYEQYF

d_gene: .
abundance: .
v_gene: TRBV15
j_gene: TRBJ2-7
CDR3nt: TGTGCCACCAGCAGATCGCCCCGGGTAAGCTCCTACGAGCAGTACTTC
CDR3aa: CATSRSPRVSSYEQYF

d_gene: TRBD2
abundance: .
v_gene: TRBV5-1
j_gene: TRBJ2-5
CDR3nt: TGCGCCAGCAGCGCAGGGACTAGCGGAAACCAAGAGACCCAGTACTTC
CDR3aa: CASSAGTSGNQETQYF

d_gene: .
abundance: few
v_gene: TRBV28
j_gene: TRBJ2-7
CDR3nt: TGTGCCAGCAGTTTTGGAGACAGGGACTCCGAGCAGTACTTC
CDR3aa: CASSFGDRDSEQYF

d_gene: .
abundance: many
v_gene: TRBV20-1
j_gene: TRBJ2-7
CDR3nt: TGCAGTGTGTATACGGGATATTACTACGAGCAGTACTTC
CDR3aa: CSVYTGYYYEQYF

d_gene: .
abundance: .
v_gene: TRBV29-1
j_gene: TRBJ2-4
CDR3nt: TGCAGCGTTGAACCGTCGGGGGAAAACATTCAGTACTTC
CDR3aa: CSVEPSGENIQYF

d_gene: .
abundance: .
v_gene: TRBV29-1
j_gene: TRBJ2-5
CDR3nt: TGCAGCATCTCCCCAGTGAGGGATGACCAAGAGACCCAGTACTTC
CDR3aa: CSISPVRDDQETQYF

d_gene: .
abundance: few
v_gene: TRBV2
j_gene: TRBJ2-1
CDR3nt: TGTGCCAGCGAGTACGAGGGAATTGAGCAGTTCTTC
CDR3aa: CASEYEGIEQFF

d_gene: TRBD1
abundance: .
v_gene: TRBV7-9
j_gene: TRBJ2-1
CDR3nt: TGTGCCAGCAGCTTGCAGGGGGCAAGTGAGCAGTTCTTC
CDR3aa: CASSLQGASEQFF

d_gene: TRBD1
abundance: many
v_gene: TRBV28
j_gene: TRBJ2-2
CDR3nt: TGTGCCAGCAACCTCCAGGACAGGGGTTACACCGGGGAGCTGTTTTTT
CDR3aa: CASNLQDRGYTGELFF

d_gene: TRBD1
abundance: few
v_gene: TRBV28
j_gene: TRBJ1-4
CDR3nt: TGTGCCAGCAGAACCGGGACAGGGCAGGAAAAACTGTTTTTT
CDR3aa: CASRTGTGQEKLFF

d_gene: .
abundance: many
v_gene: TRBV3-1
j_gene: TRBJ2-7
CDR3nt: TGTGCCAGCAGCCAAGAACCCCACGAGCAGTACTTC
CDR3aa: CASSQEPHEQYF

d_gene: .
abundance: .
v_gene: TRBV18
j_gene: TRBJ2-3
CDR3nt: TGTGCCAGCTCACCACGGTACCCTAGGGATACGCAGTATTTT
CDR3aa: CASSPRYPRDTQYF

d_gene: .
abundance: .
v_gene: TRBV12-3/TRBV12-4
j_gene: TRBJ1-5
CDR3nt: TGTGCCAGCAGTTTGGGGATAAGCAATCAGCCCCAGCATTTT
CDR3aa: CASSLGISNQPQHF

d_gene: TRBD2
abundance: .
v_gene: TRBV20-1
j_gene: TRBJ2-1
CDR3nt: TGCAGTGCTCATCCCGGGACTAGGGATCGGAATGAGCAGTTCTTC
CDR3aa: CSAHPGTRDRNEQFF

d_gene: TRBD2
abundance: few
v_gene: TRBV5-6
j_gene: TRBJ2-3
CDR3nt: TGTGCCAGCAGCTCGGTAGAGGGGAGGGCTGGCACAGATACGCAGTATTTT
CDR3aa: CASSSVEGRAGTDTQYF

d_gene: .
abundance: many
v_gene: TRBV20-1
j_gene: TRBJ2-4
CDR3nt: TGCAGTGCTAACGAAGGCAGTCTAAAAAACATTCAGTACTTC
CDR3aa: CSANEGSLKNIQYF

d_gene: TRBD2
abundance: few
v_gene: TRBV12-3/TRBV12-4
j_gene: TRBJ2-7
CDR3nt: TGTGCCAGCAGTTTCCCCTTACTAGCGGGAGAGCCCTACGAGCAGTACTTC
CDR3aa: CASSFPLLAGEPYEQYF

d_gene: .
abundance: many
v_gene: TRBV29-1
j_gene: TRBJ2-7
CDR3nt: TGCAGCGCCCGGGGAGTGGGGGAGCAGTACTTC
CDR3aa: CSARGVGEQYF

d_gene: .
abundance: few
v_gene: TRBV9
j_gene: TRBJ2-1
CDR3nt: TGTGCCAGCAGCGTAGCGTGGGGCAATGAGCAGTTCTTC
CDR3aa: CASSVAWGNEQFF

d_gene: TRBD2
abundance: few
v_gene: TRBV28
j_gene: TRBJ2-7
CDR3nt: TGTGCCAGCAGTTTTGCACTAGCGGACTACGAGCAGTACTTC
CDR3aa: CASSFALADYEQYF

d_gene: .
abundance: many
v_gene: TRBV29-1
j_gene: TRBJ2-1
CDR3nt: TGCAGCGGCTACTACAATGAGCAGTTCTTC
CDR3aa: CSGYYNEQFF

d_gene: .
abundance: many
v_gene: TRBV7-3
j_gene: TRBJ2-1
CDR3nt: TGTGCCAGCAGCTTAACGGACCGAGGTCTTGAGCAGTTCTTC
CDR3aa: CASSLTDRGLEQFF

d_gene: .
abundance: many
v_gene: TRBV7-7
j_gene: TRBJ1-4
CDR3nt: TGTGCTAGCACCCAGTATGAAAAACTGTTTTTT
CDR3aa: CASTQYEKLFF

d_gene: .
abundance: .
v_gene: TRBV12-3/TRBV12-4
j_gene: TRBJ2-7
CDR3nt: TGTGCCAGCAGTTTACAGGGAAGTATGGGCGAGCAGTACTTC
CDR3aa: CASSLQGSMGEQYF

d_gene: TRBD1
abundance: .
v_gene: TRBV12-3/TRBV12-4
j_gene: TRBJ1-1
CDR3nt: TGTGCCAGCAAGCAACAGGGGGTAAACACTGAAGCTTTCTTT
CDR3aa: CASKQQGVNTEAFF